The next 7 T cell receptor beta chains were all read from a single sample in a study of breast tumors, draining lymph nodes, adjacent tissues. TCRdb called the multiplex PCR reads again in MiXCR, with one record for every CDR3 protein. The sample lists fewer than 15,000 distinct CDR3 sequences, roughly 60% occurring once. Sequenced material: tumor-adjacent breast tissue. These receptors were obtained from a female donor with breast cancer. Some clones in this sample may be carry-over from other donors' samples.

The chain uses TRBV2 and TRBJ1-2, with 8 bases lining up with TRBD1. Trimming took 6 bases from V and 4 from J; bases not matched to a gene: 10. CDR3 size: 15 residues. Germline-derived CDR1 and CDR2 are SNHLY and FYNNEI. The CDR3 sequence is CASSKGQGSGYGYTF. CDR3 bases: TGTGCCAGCAGCAAAGGACAGGGCTCCGGCTATGGCTACACCTTC.

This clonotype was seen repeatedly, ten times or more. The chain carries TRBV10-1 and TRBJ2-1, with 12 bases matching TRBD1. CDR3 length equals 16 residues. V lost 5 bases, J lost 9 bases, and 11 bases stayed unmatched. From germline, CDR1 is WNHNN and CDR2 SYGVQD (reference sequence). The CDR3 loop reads CASSQPGQGAIGEQFF. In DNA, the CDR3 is TGCGCCAGCAGTCAACCGGGACAGGGGGCCATCGGTGAGCAGTTCTTC.

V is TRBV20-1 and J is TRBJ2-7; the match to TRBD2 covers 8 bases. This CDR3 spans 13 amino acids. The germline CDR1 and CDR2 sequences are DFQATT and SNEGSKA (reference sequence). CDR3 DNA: TGCAGCGTACTAGCGGATAGCTCCTACGAGCAGTACTTC. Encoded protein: CSVLADSSYEQYF.

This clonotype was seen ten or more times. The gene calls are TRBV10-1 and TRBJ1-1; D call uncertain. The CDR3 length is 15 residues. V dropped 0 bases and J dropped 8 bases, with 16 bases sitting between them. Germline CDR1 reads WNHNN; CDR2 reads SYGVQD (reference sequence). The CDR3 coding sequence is TGCGCCAGCAGTGAGTCGACTCCCCCCATCGGGGAAGCTTTCTTT. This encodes CASSESTPPIGEAFF.

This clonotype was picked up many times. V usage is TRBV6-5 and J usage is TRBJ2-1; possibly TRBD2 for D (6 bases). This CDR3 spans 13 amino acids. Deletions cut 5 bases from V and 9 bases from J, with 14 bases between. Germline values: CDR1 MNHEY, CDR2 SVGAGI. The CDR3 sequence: CASSPGLIGEQFF. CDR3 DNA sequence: TGTGCCAGCAGTCCCGGACTAATCGGTGAGCAGTTCTTC.

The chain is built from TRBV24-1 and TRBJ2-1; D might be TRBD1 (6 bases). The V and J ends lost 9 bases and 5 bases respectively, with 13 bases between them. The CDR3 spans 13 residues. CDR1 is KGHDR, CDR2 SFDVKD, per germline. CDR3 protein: CATHGQYDNEQFF. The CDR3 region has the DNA TGTGCCACCCACGGACAGTACGACAATGAGCAGTTCTTC.

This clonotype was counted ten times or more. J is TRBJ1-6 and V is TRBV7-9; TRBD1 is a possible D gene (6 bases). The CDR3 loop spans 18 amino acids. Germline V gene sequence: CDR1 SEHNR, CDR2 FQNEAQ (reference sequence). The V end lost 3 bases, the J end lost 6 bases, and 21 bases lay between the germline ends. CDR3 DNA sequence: TGTGCCAGCAGCTTTCAAGACTTGTTGGGGGCGGGTAATTCACCCCTCCACTTT. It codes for CASSFQDLLGAGNSPLHF.